This T cell receptor beta chain was documented in a study of CD8 T cells in Susac syndrome. CDR1 and CDR2 (germline): SNHLY, FYNNEI. CDR3 length: 11 amino acids. Trimming cost V 11 bases and J 10 bases, with 16 bases left between them. It was with random hexamers that roughly 0.45 to 1 ug RNA was reverse transcribed. TCRdb re-called the immunoSEQ multiplex PCR reads with MiXCR, one entry per CDR3 protein. The sample includes over 150,000 distinct CDR3 sequences, 95% to 96% of them seen just once. The sequence derives from a human donor with Susac syndrome. The V gene is TRBV2, the J gene TRBJ2-3; D possibly corresponds to TRBD2 (5 bases). The sequenced sample was CD4+ T cells from PBMCs. The CDR3 sequence: CASSLGGSQYF. The CDR3 DNA reads TGTGCCTCCTCCCTGGGCGGGTCGCAGTATTTT.